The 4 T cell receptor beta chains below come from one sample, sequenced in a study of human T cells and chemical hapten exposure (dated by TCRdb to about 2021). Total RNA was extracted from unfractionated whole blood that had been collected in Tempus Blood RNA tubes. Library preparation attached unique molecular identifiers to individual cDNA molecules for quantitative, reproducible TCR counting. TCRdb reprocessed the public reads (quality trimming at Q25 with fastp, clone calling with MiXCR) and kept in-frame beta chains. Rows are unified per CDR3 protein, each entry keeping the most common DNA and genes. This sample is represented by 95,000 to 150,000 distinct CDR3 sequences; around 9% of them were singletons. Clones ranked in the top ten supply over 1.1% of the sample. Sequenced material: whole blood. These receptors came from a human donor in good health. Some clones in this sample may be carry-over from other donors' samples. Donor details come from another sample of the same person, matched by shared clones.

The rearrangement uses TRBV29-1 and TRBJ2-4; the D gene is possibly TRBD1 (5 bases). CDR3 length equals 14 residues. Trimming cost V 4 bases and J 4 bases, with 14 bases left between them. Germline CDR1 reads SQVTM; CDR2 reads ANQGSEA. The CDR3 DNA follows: TGCAGCGTTGTGACAGACAAAGCTAAAAACATTCAGTACTTC. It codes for CSVVTDKAKNIQYF.

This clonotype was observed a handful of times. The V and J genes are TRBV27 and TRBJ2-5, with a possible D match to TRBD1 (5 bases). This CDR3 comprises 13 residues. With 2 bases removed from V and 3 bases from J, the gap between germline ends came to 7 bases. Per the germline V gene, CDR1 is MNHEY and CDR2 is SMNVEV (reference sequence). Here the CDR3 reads CASSLPGKETQYF. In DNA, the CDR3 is TGTGCCAGCAGTTTACCAGGGAAAGAGACCCAGTACTTC.

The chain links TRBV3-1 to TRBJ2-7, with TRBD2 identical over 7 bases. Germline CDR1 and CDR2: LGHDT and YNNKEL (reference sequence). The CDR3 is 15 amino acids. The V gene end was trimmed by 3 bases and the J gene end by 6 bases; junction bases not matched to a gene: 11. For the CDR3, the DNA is TGTGCCAGCAGCCAGAGAAGCGGGGTTCGCGGCGAGCAGTACTTC. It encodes CASSQRSGVRGEQYF.

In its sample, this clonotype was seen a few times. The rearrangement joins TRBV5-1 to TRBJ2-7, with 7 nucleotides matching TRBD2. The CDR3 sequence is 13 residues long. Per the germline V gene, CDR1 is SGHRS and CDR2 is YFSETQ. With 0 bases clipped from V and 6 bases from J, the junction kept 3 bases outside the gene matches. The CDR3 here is CASSLGLASEQYF. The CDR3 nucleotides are TGCGCCAGCAGCTTGGGACTAGCCAGCGAGCAGTACTTC.